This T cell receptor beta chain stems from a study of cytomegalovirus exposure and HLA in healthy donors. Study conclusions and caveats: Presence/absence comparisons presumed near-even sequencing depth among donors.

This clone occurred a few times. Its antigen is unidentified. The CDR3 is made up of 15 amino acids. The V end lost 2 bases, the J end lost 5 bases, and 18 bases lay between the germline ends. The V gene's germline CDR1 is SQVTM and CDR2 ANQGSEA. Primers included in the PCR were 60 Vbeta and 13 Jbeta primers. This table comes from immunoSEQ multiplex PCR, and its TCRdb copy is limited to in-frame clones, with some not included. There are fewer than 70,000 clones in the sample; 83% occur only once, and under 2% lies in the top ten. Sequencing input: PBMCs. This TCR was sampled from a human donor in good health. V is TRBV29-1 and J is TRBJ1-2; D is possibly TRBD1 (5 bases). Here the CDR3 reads CSVEKRVTGGYGYTF. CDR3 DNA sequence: TGCAGCGTTGAAAAGAGGGTCACCGGGGGATATGGCTACACCTTC. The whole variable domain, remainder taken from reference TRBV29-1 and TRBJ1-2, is SAVISQKPSRDICQRGTSLTIQCQVDSQVTMMFWYRQQPGQSLTLIATANQGSEATYESGFVIDKFPISRPNLTFSTLTVSNMSPEDSSIYLCSVEKRVTGGYGYTFGSGTRLTVV.